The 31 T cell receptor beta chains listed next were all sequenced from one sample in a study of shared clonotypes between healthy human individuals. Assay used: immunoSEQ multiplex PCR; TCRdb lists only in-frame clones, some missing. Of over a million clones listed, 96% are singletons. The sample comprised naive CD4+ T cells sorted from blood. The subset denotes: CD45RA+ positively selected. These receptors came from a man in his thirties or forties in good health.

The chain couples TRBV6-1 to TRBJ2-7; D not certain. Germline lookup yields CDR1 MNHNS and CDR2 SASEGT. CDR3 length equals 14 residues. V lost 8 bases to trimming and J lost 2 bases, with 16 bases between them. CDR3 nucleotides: TGTGCCAGCTCCCACCCAGGTTCACCCTACGAGCAGTACTTC. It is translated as CASSHPGSPYEQYF.

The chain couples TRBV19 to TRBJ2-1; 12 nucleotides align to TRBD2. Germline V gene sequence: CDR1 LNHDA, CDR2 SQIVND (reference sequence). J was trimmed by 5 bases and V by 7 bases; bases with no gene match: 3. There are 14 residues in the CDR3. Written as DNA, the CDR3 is TGTGCCAGTACCACTAGCGGGAGGAACAATGAGCAGTTCTTC. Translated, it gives CASTTSGRNNEQFF.

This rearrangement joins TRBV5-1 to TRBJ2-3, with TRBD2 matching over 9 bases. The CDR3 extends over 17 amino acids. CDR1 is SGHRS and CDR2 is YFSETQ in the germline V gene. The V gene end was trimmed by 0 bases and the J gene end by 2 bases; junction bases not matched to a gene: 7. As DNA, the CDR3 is TGCGCCAGCAGCTTGGGTACAGCGGGGGGCCCCACAGATACGCAGTATTTT. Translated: CASSLGTAGGPTDTQYF.

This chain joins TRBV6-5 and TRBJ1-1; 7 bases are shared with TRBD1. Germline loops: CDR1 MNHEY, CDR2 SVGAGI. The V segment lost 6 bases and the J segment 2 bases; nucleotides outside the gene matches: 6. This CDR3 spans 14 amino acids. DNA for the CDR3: TGTGCCAGCAGAACAGACAGGGCCAACACTGAAGCTTTCTTT. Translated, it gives CASRTDRANTEAFF.

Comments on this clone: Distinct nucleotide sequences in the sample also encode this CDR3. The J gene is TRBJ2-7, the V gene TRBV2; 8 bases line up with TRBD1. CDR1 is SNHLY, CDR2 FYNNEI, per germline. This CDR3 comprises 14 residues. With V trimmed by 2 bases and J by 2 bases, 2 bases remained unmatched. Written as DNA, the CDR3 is TGTGCCAGCAGTGAACAGGGGGCCACCTACGAGCAGTACTTC. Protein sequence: CASSEQGATYEQYF.

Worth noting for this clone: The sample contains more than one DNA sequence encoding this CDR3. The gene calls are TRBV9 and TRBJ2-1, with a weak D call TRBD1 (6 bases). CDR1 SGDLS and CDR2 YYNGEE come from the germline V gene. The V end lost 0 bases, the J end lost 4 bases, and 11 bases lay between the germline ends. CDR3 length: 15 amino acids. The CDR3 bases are TGTGCCAGCAGCGTAGGAGGGGGACAATACAATGAGCAGTTCTTC. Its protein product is CASSVGGGQYNEQFF.

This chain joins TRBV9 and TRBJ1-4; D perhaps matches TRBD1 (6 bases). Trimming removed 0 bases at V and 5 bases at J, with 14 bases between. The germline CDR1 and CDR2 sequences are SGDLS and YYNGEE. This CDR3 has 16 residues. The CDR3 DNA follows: TGTGCCAGCAGCGTAGGGTGGGGGCAGGCCAATGAAAAACTGTTTTTT. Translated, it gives CASSVGWGQANEKLFF.

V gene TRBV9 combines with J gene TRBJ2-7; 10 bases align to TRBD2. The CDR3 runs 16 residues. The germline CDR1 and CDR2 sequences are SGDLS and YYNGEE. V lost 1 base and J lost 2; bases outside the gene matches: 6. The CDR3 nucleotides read TGTGCCAGCAGCGTACGTGAGAGCGGGAGGGCCTACGAGCAGTACTTC. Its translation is CASSVRESGRAYEQYF.

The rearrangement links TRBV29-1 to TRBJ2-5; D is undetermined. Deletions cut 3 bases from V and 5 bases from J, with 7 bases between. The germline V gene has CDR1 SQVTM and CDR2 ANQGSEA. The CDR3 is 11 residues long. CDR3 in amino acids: CSVDLRETQYF. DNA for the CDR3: TGCAGCGTTGATCTCCGGGAGACCCAGTACTTC.

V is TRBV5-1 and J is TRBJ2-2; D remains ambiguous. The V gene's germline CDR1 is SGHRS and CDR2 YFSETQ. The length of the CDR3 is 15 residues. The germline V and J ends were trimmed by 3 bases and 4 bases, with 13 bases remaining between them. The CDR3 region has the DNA TGCGCCAGCAGCTCCGAGGATAGGAGCACCGGGGAGCTGTTTTTT. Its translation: CASSSEDRSTGELFF.

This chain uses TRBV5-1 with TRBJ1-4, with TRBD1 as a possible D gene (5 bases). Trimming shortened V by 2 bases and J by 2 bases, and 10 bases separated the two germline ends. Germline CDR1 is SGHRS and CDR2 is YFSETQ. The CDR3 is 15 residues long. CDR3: CASSLGAFTNEKLFF. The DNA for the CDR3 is TGCGCCAGCAGCTTAGGGGCGTTTACTAATGAAAAACTGTTTTTT.

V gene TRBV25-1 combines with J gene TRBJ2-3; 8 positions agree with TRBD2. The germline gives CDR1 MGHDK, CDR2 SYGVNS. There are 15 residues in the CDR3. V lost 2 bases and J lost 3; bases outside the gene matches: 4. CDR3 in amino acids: CASSERGGGTDTQYF. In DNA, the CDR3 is TGTGCCAGCAGTGAACGGGGGGGCGGTACAGATACGCAGTATTTT. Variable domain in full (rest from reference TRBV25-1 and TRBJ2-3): EADIYQTPRYLVIGTGKKITLECSQTMGHDKMYWYQQDPGMELHLIHYSYGVNSTEKGDLSSESTVSRIRTEHFPLTLESARPSHTSQYLCASSERGGGTDTQYFGPGTRLTVL.

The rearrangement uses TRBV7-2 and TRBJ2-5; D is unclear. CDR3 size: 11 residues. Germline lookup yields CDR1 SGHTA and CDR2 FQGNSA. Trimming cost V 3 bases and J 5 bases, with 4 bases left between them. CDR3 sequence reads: CASSFMETQYF. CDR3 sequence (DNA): TGTGCCAGCAGCTTTATGGAGACCCAGTACTTC.

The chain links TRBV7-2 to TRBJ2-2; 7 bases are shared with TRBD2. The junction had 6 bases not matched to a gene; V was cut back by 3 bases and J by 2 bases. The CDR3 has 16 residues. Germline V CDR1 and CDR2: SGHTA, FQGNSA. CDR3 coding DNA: TGTGCCAGCAGCTTGGCCGGGACTACCAACACCGGGGAGCTGTTTTTT. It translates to CASSLAGTTNTGELFF. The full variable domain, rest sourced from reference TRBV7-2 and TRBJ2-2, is GAGVSQSPSNKVTEKGKDVELRCDPISGHTALYWYRQSLGQGLEFLIYFQGNSAPDKSGLPSDRFSAERTGGSVSTLTIQRTQQEDSAVYLCASSLAGTTNTGELFFGEGSRLTVL.

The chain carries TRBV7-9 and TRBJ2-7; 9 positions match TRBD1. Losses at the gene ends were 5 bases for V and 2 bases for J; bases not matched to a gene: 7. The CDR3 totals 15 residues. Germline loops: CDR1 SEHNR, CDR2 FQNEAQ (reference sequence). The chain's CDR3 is CASSPSWDRAYEQYF. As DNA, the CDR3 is TGTGCCAGCAGCCCTAGCTGGGACAGGGCCTACGAGCAGTACTTC.

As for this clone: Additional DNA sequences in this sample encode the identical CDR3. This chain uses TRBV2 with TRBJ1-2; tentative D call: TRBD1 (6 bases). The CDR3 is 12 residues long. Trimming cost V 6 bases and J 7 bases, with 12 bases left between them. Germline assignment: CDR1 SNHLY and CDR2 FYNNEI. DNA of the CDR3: TGTGCCAGCAGCCCCAGGGGTCTTGGCTACACCTTC. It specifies CASSPRGLGYTF.

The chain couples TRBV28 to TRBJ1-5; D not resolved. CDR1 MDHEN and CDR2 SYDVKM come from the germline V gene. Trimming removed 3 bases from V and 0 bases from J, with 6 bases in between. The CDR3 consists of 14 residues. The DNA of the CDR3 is TGTGCCAGCAGTTTTGGTAATAGCAATCAGCCCCAGCATTTT. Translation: CASSFGNSNQPQHF.

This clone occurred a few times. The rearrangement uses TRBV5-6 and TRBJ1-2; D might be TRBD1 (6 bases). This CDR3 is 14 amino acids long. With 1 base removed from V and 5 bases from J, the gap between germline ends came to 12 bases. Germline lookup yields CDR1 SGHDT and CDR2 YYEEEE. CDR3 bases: TGTGCCAGCAGCTTGAGGGGGACACGTTATGGCTACACCTTC. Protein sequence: CASSLRGTRYGYTF.

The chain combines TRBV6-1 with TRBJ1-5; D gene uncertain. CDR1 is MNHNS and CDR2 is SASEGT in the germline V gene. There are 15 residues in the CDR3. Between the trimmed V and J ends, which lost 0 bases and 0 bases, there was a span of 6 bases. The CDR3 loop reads CASSEAGTSNQPQHF. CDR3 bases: TGTGCCAGCAGTGAAGCGGGCACTAGCAATCAGCCCCAGCATTTT.

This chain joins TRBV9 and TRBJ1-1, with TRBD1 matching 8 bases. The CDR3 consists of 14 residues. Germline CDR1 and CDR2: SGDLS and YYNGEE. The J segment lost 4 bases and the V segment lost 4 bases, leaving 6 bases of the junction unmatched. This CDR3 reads CASSTSGGGTEAFF. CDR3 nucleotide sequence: TGTGCCAGCAGCACCTCAGGGGGCGGCACTGAAGCTTTCTTT.

Here the CDR3 DNA reads TGTGCCAGCAGTGACCCCCCCCGACGAGCGGGGTCCTACGAGCAGTACTTC. It is translated as CASSDPPRRAGSYEQYF. V and J are TRBV6-1 and TRBJ2-7, with 7 bases lining up with TRBD2. CDR1 is MNHNS and CDR2 is SASEGT in the germline V gene. The CDR3 covers 17 residues. Trimming at V came to 3 bases and at J to 1 base, leaving 12 bases not matched to a gene.

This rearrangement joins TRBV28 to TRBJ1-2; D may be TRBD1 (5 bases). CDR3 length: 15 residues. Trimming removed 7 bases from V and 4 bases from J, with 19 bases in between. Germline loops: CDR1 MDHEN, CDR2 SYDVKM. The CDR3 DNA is TGTGCCAGCATTACTCCAGGGAGGGTGGGCTATGGCTACACCTTC. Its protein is CASITPGRVGYGYTF.

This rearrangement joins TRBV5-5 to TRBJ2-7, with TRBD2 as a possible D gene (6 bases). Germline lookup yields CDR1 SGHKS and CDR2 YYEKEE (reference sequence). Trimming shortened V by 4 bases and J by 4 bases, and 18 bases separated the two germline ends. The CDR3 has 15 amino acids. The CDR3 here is CASSPLGRDGYEQYF. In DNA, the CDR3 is TGTGCCAGCAGCCCCCTGGGGCGGGATGGGTACGAGCAGTACTTC.

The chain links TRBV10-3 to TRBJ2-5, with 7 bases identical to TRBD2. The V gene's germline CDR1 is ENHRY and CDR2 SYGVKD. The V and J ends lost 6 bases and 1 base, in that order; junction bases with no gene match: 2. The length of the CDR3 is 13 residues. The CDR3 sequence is CAIRAGPQETQYF. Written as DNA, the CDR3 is TGTGCCATCAGAGCGGGACCCCAAGAGACCCAGTACTTC.

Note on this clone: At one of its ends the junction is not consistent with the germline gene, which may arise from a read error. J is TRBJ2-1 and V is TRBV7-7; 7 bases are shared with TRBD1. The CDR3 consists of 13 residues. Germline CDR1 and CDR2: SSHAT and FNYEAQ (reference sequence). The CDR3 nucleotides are TGTGCTAGCAGCACGGGACAGCACAATGAGCAGTTCTTC. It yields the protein CASSTGQHNEQFF.

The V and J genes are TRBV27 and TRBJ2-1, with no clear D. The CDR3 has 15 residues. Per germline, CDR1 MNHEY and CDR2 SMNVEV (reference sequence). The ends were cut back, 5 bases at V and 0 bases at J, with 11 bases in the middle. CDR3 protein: CASSSSLISYNEQFF. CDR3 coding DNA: TGTGCCAGCAGTAGTAGCTTGATCTCCTACAATGAGCAGTTCTTC.

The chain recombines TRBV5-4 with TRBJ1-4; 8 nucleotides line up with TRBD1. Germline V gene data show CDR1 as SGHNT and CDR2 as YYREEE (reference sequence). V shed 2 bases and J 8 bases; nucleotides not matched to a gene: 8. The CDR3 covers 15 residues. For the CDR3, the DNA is TGTGCCAGCAGCTTTCCGGGACAGGAGGGAGAAAAACTGTTTTTT. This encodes CASSFPGQEGEKLFF.

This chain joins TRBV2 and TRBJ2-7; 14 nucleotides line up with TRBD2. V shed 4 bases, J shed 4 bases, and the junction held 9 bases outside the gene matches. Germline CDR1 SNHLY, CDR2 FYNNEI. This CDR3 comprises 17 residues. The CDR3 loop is CASSAGTSGRTWYEQYF. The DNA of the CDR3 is TGTGCCAGCAGTGCCGGGACTAGCGGGAGAACTTGGTACGAGCAGTACTTC. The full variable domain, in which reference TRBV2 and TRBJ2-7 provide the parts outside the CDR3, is EPEVTQTPSHQVTQMGQEVILRCVPISNHLYFYWYRQILGQKVEFLVSFYNNEISEKSEIFDDQFSVERPDGSNFTLKIRSTKLEDSAMYFCASSAGTSGRTWYEQYFGPGTRLTVT.

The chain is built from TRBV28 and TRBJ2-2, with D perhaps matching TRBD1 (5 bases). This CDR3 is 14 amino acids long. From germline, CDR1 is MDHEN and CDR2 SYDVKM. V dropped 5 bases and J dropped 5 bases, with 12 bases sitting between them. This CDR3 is CASSSARQTGELFF. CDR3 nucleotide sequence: TGTGCCAGCAGTAGCGCGCGACAGACCGGGGAGCTGTTTTTT. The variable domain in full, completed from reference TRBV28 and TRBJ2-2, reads DVKVTQSSRYLVKRTGEKVFLECVQDMDHENMFWYRQDPGLGLRLIYFSYDVKMKEKGDIPEGYSVSREKKERFSLILESASTNQTSMYLCASSSARQTGELFFGEGSRLTVL.

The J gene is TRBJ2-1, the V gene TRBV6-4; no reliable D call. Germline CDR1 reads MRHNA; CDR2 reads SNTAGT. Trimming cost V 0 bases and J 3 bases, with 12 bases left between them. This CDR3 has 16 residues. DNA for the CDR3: TGTGCCAGCAGTGACTCAGTCCGGTCGGGCTACAATGAGCAGTTCTTC. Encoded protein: CASSDSVRSGYNEQFF.

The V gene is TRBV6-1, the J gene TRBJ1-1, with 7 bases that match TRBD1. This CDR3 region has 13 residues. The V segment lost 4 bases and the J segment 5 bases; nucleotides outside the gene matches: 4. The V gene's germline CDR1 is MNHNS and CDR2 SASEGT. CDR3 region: CASSVTGETEAFF. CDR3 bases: TGTGCCAGCAGTGTTACAGGGGAGACTGAAGCTTTCTTT.